One and the same sample provided the 20 T cell receptor beta chains below, sequenced in a study of control samples from healthy donors and cancer patients. Produced via immunoSEQ multiplex PCR; TCRdb's table is partial and in-frame only. The sample yields around 84,000 clones, 91% seen once. The specimen sequenced was blood. These receptors came from a young man in good health.

The chain couples TRBV7-3 to TRBJ2-3, with 14 bases aligning to TRBD2. The V gene end was trimmed by 5 bases and the J gene end by 9 bases; junction bases not matched to a gene: 13. CDR1 SGHTA and CDR2 FQGTGA come from the germline V gene. CDR3 length: 17 residues. The CDR3 region is CASSPNGTSGRRRTQYF. DNA for the CDR3: TGTGCCAGCAGCCCGAACGGGACTAGCGGGAGAAGAAGGACGCAGTATTTT.

The rearrangement uses TRBV13 and TRBJ1-2; 7 bases fit TRBD1. Germline values: CDR1 PRHDT, CDR2 FYEKMQ (reference sequence). This CDR3 has 13 amino acids. V lost 5 bases to trimming and J lost 8 bases; unmatched junction nucleotides: 8. The CDR3 region has the DNA TGTGCCAGCAGCCCAAGAGGGACAGTGGGCTACACCTTC. Translation: CASSPRGTVGYTF.

This clone was observed a few times. V is TRBV10-2 and J is TRBJ2-7; 8 bases are a match to TRBD1. The CDR3 runs to 17 residues. The junction had 11 bases not matched to a gene; V was cut back by 0 bases and J by 4 bases. Germline V gives CDR1 WSHSY, CDR2 SAAADI. As DNA, the CDR3 is TGCGCCAGCAGTGAGTCGGGTATAGGGACAGGAGATTACGAGCAGTACTTC. Protein sequence: CASSESGIGTGDYEQYF.

This chain links TRBV30 with TRBJ2-7; D is unresolved. The CDR3 has 15 residues. CDR1 GTSNPN and CDR2 SVGIG come from the germline V gene (reference sequence). V shed 0 bases and J shed 1 base, with 13 bases lying between them. The DNA of the CDR3 is TGTGCCTGGAGTGTTAAGGCCATAGGTTCCTACGAGCAGTACTTC. It codes for CAWSVKAIGSYEQYF.

The chain is built from TRBV24-1 and TRBJ1-2, with a tentative D call TRBD1 (6 bases). Trimming shortened V by 0 bases and J by 4 bases, and 8 bases separated the two germline ends. CDR3 size: 14 residues. Germline V gene sequence: CDR1 KGHDR, CDR2 SFDVKD. The CDR3 is CATSDLQGSYGYTF. The CDR3 DNA follows: TGTGCCACCAGTGATTTGCAGGGGAGCTATGGCTACACCTTC.

The chain links TRBV7-6 to TRBJ1-3, with a tentative D call TRBD1 (5 bases). Germline V gives CDR1 SGHVS, CDR2 FNYEAQ. Deletions cut 1 base from V and 0 bases from J, with 16 bases between. The CDR3 covers 18 residues. The CDR3 DNA sequence: TGTGCCAGCAGCTTAGGAGCTGTCGGGGCGAGCTCTGGAAACACCATATATTTT. Protein sequence: CASSLGAVGASSGNTIYF. Variable domain in full (rest from reference TRBV7-6 and TRBJ1-3): GAGVSQSPRYKVTKRGQDVALRCDPISGHVSLYWYRQALGQGPEFLTYFNYEAQQDKSGLPNDRFSAERPEGSISTLTIQRTEQRDSAMYRCASSLGAVGASSGNTIYFGEGSWLTVV.

The gene calls are TRBV5-4 and TRBJ2-4; 14 bases fit TRBD2. V dropped 4 bases and J dropped 0; count of bases not matched to a gene: 6. CDR3 length: 18 residues. CDR1 and CDR2 (germline): SGHNT, YYREEE (reference sequence). This chain's CDR3 is CASSAGTSGGLAKNIQYF. In DNA, the CDR3 is TGTGCCAGCAGCGCTGGGACTAGCGGGGGCCTAGCCAAAAACATTCAGTACTTC.

This chain uses TRBV19 with TRBJ2-1; tentatively, D is TRBD2 (5 bases). This CDR3 comprises 16 residues. Trimming pared 0 bases from V and 10 bases from J, leaving 19 bases between. Germline V lookup: CDR1 LNHDA, CDR2 SQIVND (reference sequence). The CDR3 is CASSIDVRAPGGEQFF. The CDR3 DNA follows: TGTGCCAGTAGTATAGATGTTCGGGCCCCGGGCGGGGAGCAGTTCTTC.

This sequence joins TRBV27 and TRBJ1-4; D remains unclear. Trimming stripped 4 bases from V and 0 bases from J, with 6 bases between. The germline CDR1 and CDR2 sequences are MNHEY and SMNVEV (reference sequence). The CDR3 spans 14 residues. CDR3 residues: CASSSRTTNEKLFF. The CDR3 nucleotides are TGTGCCAGCAGTTCTCGGACAACTAATGAAAAACTGTTTTTT.

The chain combines TRBV7-9 with TRBJ1-5; D is perhaps TRBD1 (5 bases). This CDR3 has 16 amino acids. The germline gives CDR1 SEHNR, CDR2 FQNEAQ (reference sequence). Trimming removed 1 base from V and 3 bases from J, with 13 bases in between. The CDR3 sequence: CASSLDGGRDNQPQHF. The CDR3 DNA follows: TGTGCCAGCAGCTTAGATGGGGGAAGAGACAATCAGCCCCAGCATTTT.

This clone showed up just a few times. The chain employs TRBV9 and TRBJ1-6, with D unclear. Between the trimmed V and J ends, which lost 3 bases and 7 bases, there was a span of 8 bases. Germline CDR1 SGDLS, CDR2 YYNGEE. CDR3 size: 13 residues. The CDR3 sequence: CASSDSWNSPLHF. For the CDR3, the DNA is TGTGCCAGCAGCGACTCTTGGAATTCACCCCTCCACTTT.

The chain has TRBV5-1 and TRBJ2-7; 7 bases map to TRBD1. Germline assignment: CDR1 SGHRS and CDR2 YFSETQ. The CDR3 has 15 residues. The V gene end was trimmed by 0 bases and the J gene end by 0 bases; junction bases not matched to a gene: 3. CDR3 region: CASSLASGGSYEQYF. As DNA, the CDR3 is TGCGCCAGCAGCTTGGCCTCAGGGGGCTCCTACGAGCAGTACTTC.

The chain uses TRBV7-3 and TRBJ2-1; maybe TRBD1 (5 bases). V was pared by 4 bases and J by 0 bases, with 13 bases between. This CDR3 is 16 amino acids long. CDR1 and CDR2 (germline): SGHTA, FQGTGA. The CDR3: CASSSQQAPSYNEQFF. The CDR3, as DNA: TGTGCCAGCAGCTCGCAACAGGCCCCCTCCTACAATGAGCAGTTCTTC.

In its sample, this clone was seen once. The V and J genes are TRBV9 and TRBJ2-2, with 11 nucleotides matching TRBD1. CDR3 size: 17 residues. J was trimmed by 5 bases and V by 1 base; bases with no gene match: 7. In germline, CDR1 is SGDLS, CDR2 YYNGEE. CDR3 in DNA: TGTGCCAGCAGCGTAAGGAGGGACAGGGGGAGTACCGGGGAGCTGTTTTTT. Translating it yields CASSVRRDRGSTGELFF.

This chain links TRBV14 with TRBJ1-4; D is possibly TRBD1 (6 bases). Germline-derived CDR1 and CDR2 are SGHDN and FVKESK. With 3 bases removed from V and 7 bases from J, the gap between germline ends came to 18 bases. There are 16 residues in the CDR3. DNA of the CDR3: TGTGCCAGCAGCCAGGGTTGGGGGACACGCCCTGAAAAACTGTTTTTT. This sequence encodes CASSQGWGTRPEKLFF. The full variable domain, in which reference TRBV14 and TRBJ1-4 provide the parts outside the CDR3, is EAGVTQFPSHSVIEKGQTVTLRCDPISGHDNLYWYRRVMGKEIKFLLHFVKESKQDESGMPNNRFLAERTGGTYSTLKVQPAELEDSGVYFCASSQGWGTRPEKLFFGSGTQLSVL.

The rearrangement uses TRBV7-3 and TRBJ2-1, with a weak D call TRBD1 (5 bases). The CDR3 is 14 residues long. Germline CDR1 reads SGHTA; CDR2 reads FQGTGA. V was trimmed by 5 bases and J by 4 bases, leaving 12 bases between them. The CDR3 spells CASSPGQAYNEQFF. DNA for the CDR3: TGTGCCAGCAGCCCTGGACAAGCTTACAATGAGCAGTTCTTC.

The chain recombines TRBV15 with TRBJ2-3; the D gene is possibly TRBD2 (5 bases). Germline lookup yields CDR1 LNHNV and CDR2 YYDKDF (reference sequence). The germline V and J ends were trimmed by 0 bases and 4 bases, with 20 bases remaining between them. This CDR3 is 18 amino acids long. In DNA, the CDR3 is TGTGCCACCAGCAGAGATAGGGCGAACGGAGGCCGACCAGATACGCAGTATTTT. It yields the protein CATSRDRANGGRPDTQYF.

The rearrangement links TRBV5-1 to TRBJ2-6; the match to TRBD1 covers 8 bases. V gave up 4 bases and J gave up 0 bases; unmatched junction bases: 6. Germline CDR1 and CDR2: SGHRS and YFSETQ. The CDR3 is 17 amino acids. The CDR3 coding sequence is TGCGCCAGCAGCCGGGACAGGCCGAGCTCTGGGGCCAACGTCCTGACTTTC. Its translation is CASSRDRPSSGANVLTF.

The rearrangement links TRBV6-5 to TRBJ2-5, with TRBD1 identical over 9 bases. Germline loops: CDR1 MNHEY, CDR2 SVGAGI. The junction had 5 bases not matched to a gene; V was cut back by 10 bases and J by 2 bases. The CDR3 extends over 13 amino acids. CDR3 bases: TGTGCCATCAGGACAGGGGATCAAGAGACCCAGTACTTC. Its protein is CAIRTGDQETQYF.

The V call is TRBV7-9, the J call TRBJ1-3; TRBD1 might be the D (5 bases). Germline lookup yields CDR1 SEHNR and CDR2 FQNEAQ (reference sequence). Trimming pared 0 bases from V and 2 bases from J, leaving 8 bases between. CDR3 length equals 15 residues. This CDR3 reads CASSLAGGTGNTIYF. CDR3 nucleotides: TGTGCCAGCAGCTTAGCGGGGGGAACTGGAAACACCATATATTTT. Drawing the rest from reference TRBV7-9 and TRBJ1-3, the complete variable domain is DTGVSQNPRHKITKRGQNVTFRCDPISEHNRLYWYRQTLGQGPEFLTYFQNEAQLEKSRLLSDRFSAERPKGSFSTLEIQRTEQGDSAMYLCASSLAGGTGNTIYFGEGSWLTVV.